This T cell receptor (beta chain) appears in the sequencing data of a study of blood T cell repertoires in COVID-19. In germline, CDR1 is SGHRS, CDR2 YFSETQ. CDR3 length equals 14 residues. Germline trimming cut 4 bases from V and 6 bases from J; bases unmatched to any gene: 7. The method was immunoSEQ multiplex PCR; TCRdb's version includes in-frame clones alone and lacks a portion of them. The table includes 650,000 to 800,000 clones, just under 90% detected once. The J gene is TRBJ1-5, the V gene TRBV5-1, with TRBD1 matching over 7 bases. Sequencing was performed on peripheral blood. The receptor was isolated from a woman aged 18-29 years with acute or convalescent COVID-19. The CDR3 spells CASSTGASGQPQHF. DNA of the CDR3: TGCGCCAGCAGCACAGGGGCCTCGGGTCAGCCCCAGCATTTT.